A single sample gave rise to the 4 T cell receptor beta chains below, sequenced in a study of identical twins. MiXCR was run by TCRdb on the 5' RACE reads, yielding one entry per CDR3 protein. Of 1.5 million or so distinct CDR3 sequences listed, roughly 35% are singletons. Sequencing used cord blood. All receptors come from a newborn girl in good health.

This clonotype was seen only a few times. V is TRBV7-2 and J is TRBJ2-1, with D hard to call. CDR3 size: 16 residues. The V gene lost 1 base and the J gene lost 4 bases, with 14 bases spanning the gap. The germline CDR1 and CDR2 sequences are SGHTA and FQGNSA. The CDR3 region is CASSLGGSPIYNEQFF. The CDR3 DNA sequence: TGTGCCAGCAGCTTAGGTGGTAGCCCAATATACAATGAGCAGTTCTTC.

This sequence joins TRBV5-5 and TRBJ2-3; D not resolved. The CDR3 contains 15 residues. The V end was cut by 0 bases, the J end by 4 bases, with 12 bases between. Germline CDR1 is SGHKS and CDR2 is YYEKEE (reference sequence). CDR3 sequence reads: CASSLAGSPADTQYF. The DNA for the CDR3 is TGTGCCAGCAGCTTGGCCGGTAGCCCCGCAGATACGCAGTATTTT.

The V call is TRBV6-2 or TRBV6-3, the J call TRBJ2-6, with D possibly being TRBD1 (6 bases). Trimming took off 6 bases at V and 2 bases at J, with 11 bases between the two ends. CDR1 and CDR2 (germline): MNHEY, SVGEGT. The CDR3 loop spans 15 amino acids. As DNA, the CDR3 is TGTGCCAGCAGCGCAAAGGGGGCTGGGGCCAACGTCCTGACTTTC. It codes for CASSAKGAGANVLTF.

This clonotype was observed a few times. The gene calls are TRBV9 and TRBJ2-2, with no clear D. Germline assignment: CDR1 SGDLS and CDR2 YYNGEE. V gave up 7 bases and J gave up 8 bases, with 6 bases separating them. The CDR3 loop spans 10 amino acids. The CDR3 nucleotides are TGTGCCAGCTTGATGGGGGAGCTGTTTTTT. This sequence encodes CASLMGELFF.